The present TCR beta chain was sequenced within a study of OX40 agonist ivuxolimab in advanced cancers. For the study at large: An agonistic anti-OX40 (CD134) antibody, ivuxolimab, was used to treat the patients. The eligibility criteria allowed prior anti-PD-1, anti-PD-L1 or anti-CTLA-4 therapy, and around 38% had some.

Notes on this clone: Its antigen is unknown.

Points from the study as a whole: Partial responders at 0.1-3.0 mg/kg showed near-lowest clonal expansion.

Assay: immunoSEQ multiplex PCR; the TCRdb copy retains only in-frame clones and omits some. The sample holds roughly 75,000 clones, around nine tenths seen once. CDR1 and CDR2 from the germline V gene are SGHNT and YYREEE (reference sequence). The CDR3 is 15 residues long. The V end was cut by 2 bases, the J end by 1 base, with 9 bases between. The TCR comes from an adult with an advanced solid tumor such as melanoma, head and neck, liver or kidney cancer. The chain couples TRBV5-4 to TRBJ2-2; maybe TRBD1 (6 bases). The input for sequencing was CD4+ or CD8+ T cells sorted from blood, taken in a trial of the OX40 agonist ivuxolimab. The CDR3 loop is CASSLPTGNTGELFF. The CDR3 DNA is TGTGCCAGCAGCTTACCGACAGGGAACACCGGGGAGCTGTTTTTT.